The clone carrying this T cell receptor beta chain showed up just a few times. The target antigen is unknown. The protocol was immunoSEQ multiplex PCR, while the TCRdb copy is restricted to in-frame clones and leaves out a portion. The sample contains about 46,000 clones, 65% to 85% of which appear only once. The CDR3 length is 13 residues. Germline CDR1 reads MDHEN; CDR2 reads SYDVKM. V was clipped by 7 bases and J by 0 bases, with 9 bases between them. The data stem from a study of PD-1 blockade in classical Hodgkin lymphoma. Points from the study as a whole: The diversity seen at baseline in complete responders resembled that of newly diagnosed patients.

The patients all showed relapse after autologous stem cell transplantation, while their brentuximab vedotin exposure varied. The patients, who had relapsed/refractory classical Hodgkin lymphoma, achieved best responses of complete response, partial response or progressive disease. This clonotype was obtained from a human donor with classical Hodgkin lymphoma. V and J are TRBV28 and TRBJ1-1; D ambiguous. This specimen was peripheral blood mononuclear cells (PBMCs), taken at baseline. CDR3 loop: CASIRLMNTEAFF. As DNA, the CDR3 is TGTGCCAGCATCCGCTTGATGAACACTGAAGCTTTCTTT.